A single sample is the source of the 22 T cell receptor beta chains below, sequenced in a study of spatial heterogeneity in lung cancer. No antigen has been assigned to these receptors. General study results and limits: Intratumoral expanded alpha and beta TCR counts were found to track tumor mutation counts.

TCRdb independently ran MiXCR on the 5' RACE reads; one entry per CDR3 protein. Seen here are around 1,600 distinct CDR3 sequences, about 24% observed once, and the top ten hold about 9.9%. The time point denotes: sample taken at primary tumor resection. The starting material was lung tumor tissue, obtained at surgery. Source of these receptors: a female donor with early-stage non-small cell lung cancer.

CDR3 DNA sequence: TGTGCCAGCAGTTTTTCCGGGGGGGATACGCAGTATTTT. Its protein is CASSFSGGDTQYF. The gene calls are TRBV27 and TRBJ2-3, with 7 positions matching TRBD2. The V and J ends lost 3 bases and 6 bases, in that order; junction bases with no gene match: 3. The germline V gene encodes CDR1 MNHEY and CDR2 SMNVEV (reference sequence). This CDR3 is 13 amino acids long.

This clonotype was seen a handful of times. The rearrangement links TRBV7-8 to TRBJ2-6; 9 positions agree with TRBD1. Per the germline V gene, CDR1 is SGHVS and CDR2 is FQNEAQ. The V segment lost 5 bases and the J segment 1 base; nucleotides outside the gene matches: 9. The CDR3 covers 18 residues. The CDR3 DNA follows: TGTGCCAGCAGCATCACAGCACAGGGGGCATCTGGGGCCAACGTCCTGACTTTC. It specifies CASSITAQGASGANVLTF.

This clonotype is labeled medium-sized. The J gene is TRBJ2-3, the V gene TRBV21-1; the table's TRBD2 call for D was not verified on the DNA. TRBV21-1 corresponds to a pseudogene. CDR3 length: 18 residues. The CDR3: CASSKGLAGGPDVDTQYF. The CDR3 coding sequence is TGTGCCAGCAGCAAAGGCCTAGCGGGAGGCCCCGATGTGGATACGCAGTATTTT.

Relative to its sample, this clonotype is large. This chain uses TRBV4-1 with TRBJ2-1; 7 nucleotides align to TRBD1. This CDR3 comprises 13 residues. V lost 0 bases and J lost 10; bases outside the gene matches: 3. CDR1 is MGHRA and CDR2 is YSYEKL in the germline V gene. The CDR3 reads CASSQDRGREQFF. CDR3 in DNA: TGCGCCAGCAGCCAAGACAGGGGGAGAGAGCAGTTCTTC.

This clonotype is judged large. V gene TRBV23-1 combines with J gene TRBJ2-3; TRBD2 agrees at 11 bases. TRBV23-1 is placed among ORFs of uncertain function. This CDR3 spans 15 amino acids. V lost 7 bases, J lost 2 bases, and 5 bases stayed unmatched. CDR3 loop: CASNPLAGATDTQYF. Written as DNA, the CDR3 is TGCGCCAGCAATCCACTAGCGGGGGCCACAGATACGCAGTATTTT.

V and J are TRBV12-3 or TRBV12-4 and TRBJ1-3, with 9 bases lining up with TRBD1. V lost 5 bases to trimming and J lost 3 bases; unmatched junction nucleotides: 8. The CDR3 totals 16 residues. The DNA for the CDR3 is TGTGCCAGCAGTCTCCCCACAGGGGGCCATGGAAACACCATATATTTT. It is translated as CASSLPTGGHGNTIYF.

This clonotype is categorized as large. This chain uses TRBV5-1 with TRBJ2-7; 12 bases line up with TRBD2. This CDR3 spans 14 amino acids. Looked up from germline, CDR1 is SGHRS and CDR2 is YFSETQ. The V gene end was trimmed by 4 bases and the J gene end by 2 bases; junction bases not matched to a gene: 1. CDR3 sequence reads: CASSPSGGAYEQYV. CDR3 bases: TGCGCCAGCAGCCCTAGCGGGGGGGCCTACGAGCAGTACGTC.

This clonotype ranks as medium-sized. The gene calls are TRBV20-1 and TRBJ2-2, with a possible D match to TRBD2 (6 bases). CDR3 length: 15 amino acids. Trimming removed 4 bases from V and 0 bases from J, with 12 bases in between. Germline CDR1 DFQATT, CDR2 SNEGSKA (reference sequence). The CDR3 bases are TGCAGTGCTACGGGGGAAGGTTCGAACACCGGGGAGCTGTTTTTT. Translated: CSATGEGSNTGELFF.

V and J are TRBV18 and TRBJ1-1; TRBD1 aligns across 8 bases. The CDR3 runs 15 residues. Per the germline V gene, CDR1 is KGHSH and CDR2 is LQKENI. Trimming removed 2 bases from V and 1 base from J; junction bases left unmatched: 3. The CDR3 coding sequence is TGTGCCAGCTCACCATGGACAGGGAAGAACACTGAAGCTTTCTTT. Translating gives CASSPWTGKNTEAFF. Filled out from reference TRBV18 and TRBJ1-1, the complete variable domain reads NAGVMQNPRHLVRRRGQEARLRCSPMKGHSHVYWYRQLPEEGLKFMVYLQKENIIDESGMPKERFSAEFPKEGPSILRIQQVVRGDSAAYFCASSPWTGKNTEAFFGQGTRLTVV.

By proportion, this clonotype is large. The V and J genes are TRBV1 and TRBJ2-5. TRBV1 is noted as a pseudogene. The CDR3 consists of 14 residues. CDR3 DNA: TGCACCAGCAGCCCCGGTTTGGTACAAGAGACCCAGTACTTC. This sequence encodes CTSSPGLVQETQYF.

The chain joins TRBV19 to TRBJ2-2, with D possibly called TRBD1 or TRBD2 (6 bases each). CDR1 is LNHDA, CDR2 SQIVND, per germline (reference sequence). This CDR3 spans 15 amino acids. V lost 7 bases and J lost 2, with 14 bases in between. In DNA form, the CDR3 reads TGTGCCAGTACCGCCGGGGGCCACAACACCGGGGAGCTGTTTTTT. Translating it yields CASTAGGHNTGELFF.

The rearrangement uses TRBV12-3 or TRBV12-4 and TRBJ2-2; TRBD2 might be the D (5 bases). Trimming stripped 5 bases from V and 0 bases from J, with 13 bases between. The CDR3 consists of 16 residues. The DNA of the CDR3 is TGTGCCAGCAGTCCCAAGCGGAGGACGAACACCGGGGAGCTGTTTTTT. Protein product: CASSPKRRTNTGELFF.

This chain links TRBV7-2 with TRBJ1-1; D is undetermined. The V gene's germline CDR1 is SGHTA and CDR2 FQGNSA. Trimming left V 4 bases short and J 4 bases short, with 13 bases between. CDR3 length equals 14 residues. CDR3 in DNA: TGTGCCAGCAGCTCAGGAATGGCGGGCACTGAAGCTTTCTTT. Amino acid sequence: CASSSGMAGTEAFF.

By frequency in the sample, this clonotype is large. The rearrangement joins TRBV25-1 to TRBJ1-2; D gene unclear. The CDR3 runs 12 residues. Trimming stripped 11 bases from V and 6 bases from J, with 16 bases between. Germline CDR1 reads MGHDK; CDR2 reads SYGVNS. CDR3 amino acids: CAVKTRVDGYTF. CDR3 DNA: TGTGCCGTCAAAACACGGGTGGATGGCTACACCTTC.

In this sample, this clonotype is large. The rearrangement uses TRBV10-2 and TRBJ2-2; tentatively, D is TRBD2 (6 bases). The CDR3 totals 15 residues. Germline V CDR1 and CDR2: WSHSY, SAAADI. Trimming left V 7 bases short and J 4 bases short, with 16 bases between. CDR3: CASMSGGGFTGELFF. The CDR3 bases are TGCGCCAGCATGTCTGGTGGGGGGTTCACCGGGGAGCTGTTTTTT.

This clonotype counts as large. The J gene is TRBJ2-4, the V gene TRBV6-2 or TRBV6-3; D gene unclear. The germline V gene has CDR1 MNHEY and CDR2 SVGEGT. The V end was cut by 3 bases, the J end by 8 bases, with 8 bases between. The length of the CDR3 is 12 residues. CDR3 amino acids: CASSYGLDIQYF. For the CDR3, the DNA is TGTGCCAGCAGTTATGGGCTTGACATTCAGTACTTC.

This clonotype is medium-sized. The chain joins TRBV20-1 to TRBJ2-7, with 12 bases identical to TRBD2. The length of the CDR3 is 17 residues. Trimming cost V 0 bases and J 5 bases; bases outside gene matches: 11. Germline CDR1 and CDR2: DFQATT and SNEGSKA (reference sequence). CDR3 nucleotides: TGCAGTGCTAGAGATGTTCTAGCGGGAGGGCCGGAGAACGAGCAGTACTTC. Translated: CSARDVLAGGPENEQYF.

This clonotype is medium-sized by share. The J gene is TRBJ2-7, the V gene TRBV7-8, with D perhaps assigned TRBD1 or TRBD2 (5 bases each). Germline V gene lookup returns CDR1 SGHVS and CDR2 FQNEAQ. Trimming stripped 1 base from V and 3 bases from J, with 10 bases between. CDR3 length equals 14 residues. For the CDR3, the DNA is TGTGCCAGCAGCTTAGGGGGGAAAGACTACGAGCAGTACTTC. Residues: CASSLGGKDYEQYF.

This clonotype is deemed medium-sized. The chain joins TRBV30 to TRBJ2-5; 11 bases line up with TRBD2. The CDR3 consists of 16 residues. V shed 0 bases and J 3 bases; nucleotides not matched to a gene: 6. Per the germline V gene, CDR1 is GTSNPN and CDR2 is SVGIG (reference sequence). DNA of the CDR3: TGTGCCTGGAGTGTATCGACTAGCGGGGTAAAAGAGACCCAGTACTTC. Translating it yields CAWSVSTSGVKETQYF.

The chain carries TRBV27 and TRBJ1-6; D possibly corresponds to TRBD1 (6 bases). The CDR3 loop spans 15 amino acids. The V end was cut by 6 bases, the J end by 6 bases, with 15 bases between. Germline lookup yields CDR1 MNHEY and CDR2 SMNVEV (reference sequence). This CDR3 reads CASSRTGLGNSPLHF. The CDR3 DNA reads as TGTGCCAGCAGCCGTACAGGGTTGGGTAATTCACCCCTCCACTTT.

This clonotype is medium-sized by share. The DNA for the CDR3 is TGTGCCTGGAGGGCGGGCCTCTTCGAGCAGTTCTTC. It translates to CAWRAGLFEQFF. This chain uses TRBV30 with TRBJ2-1; maybe TRBD2 (5 bases). V shed 3 bases and J shed 10 bases, with 13 bases lying between them. From germline, CDR1 is GTSNPN and CDR2 SVGIG (reference sequence). There are 12 residues in the CDR3.

This clonotype is medium-sized (0.01 to 0.1%) within its sample. J is TRBJ2-7 and V is TRBV6-6; no clear D. CDR1 is MNHNY, CDR2 SVGAGI, per germline (reference sequence). V lost 0 bases and J lost 3, with 6 bases in between. The CDR3 length is 13 residues. CDR3 sequence: CASSYSDLYEQYV. The CDR3 coding sequence is TGTGCCAGCAGTTACTCGGACCTCTACGAGCAGTACGTC.